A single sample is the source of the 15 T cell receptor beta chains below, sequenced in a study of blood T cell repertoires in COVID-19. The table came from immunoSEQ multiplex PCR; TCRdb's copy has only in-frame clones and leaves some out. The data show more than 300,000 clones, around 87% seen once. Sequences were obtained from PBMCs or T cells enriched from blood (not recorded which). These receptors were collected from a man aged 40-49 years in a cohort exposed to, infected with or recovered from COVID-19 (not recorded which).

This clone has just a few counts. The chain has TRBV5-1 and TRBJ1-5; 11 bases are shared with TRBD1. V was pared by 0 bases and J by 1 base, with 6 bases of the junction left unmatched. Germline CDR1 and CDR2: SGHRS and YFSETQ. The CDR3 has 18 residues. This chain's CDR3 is CASSLGGTGGDSNQPQHF. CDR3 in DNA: TGCGCCAGCAGCTTGGGTGGGACAGGGGGTGACAGCAATCAGCCCCAGCATTTT.

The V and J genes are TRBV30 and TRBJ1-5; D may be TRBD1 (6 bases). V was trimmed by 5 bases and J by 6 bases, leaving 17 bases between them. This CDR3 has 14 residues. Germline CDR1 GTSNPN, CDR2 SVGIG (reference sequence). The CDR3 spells CAWAYTGNAQPQHF. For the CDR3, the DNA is TGTGCCTGGGCATACACAGGGAACGCTCAGCCCCAGCATTTT.

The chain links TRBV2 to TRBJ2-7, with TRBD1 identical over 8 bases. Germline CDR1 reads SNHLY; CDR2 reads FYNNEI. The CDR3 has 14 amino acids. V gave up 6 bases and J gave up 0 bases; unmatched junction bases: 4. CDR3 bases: TGTGCCAGCAGGGGGGACAGGTCCTCCTACGAGCAGTACTTC. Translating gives CASRGDRSSYEQYF.

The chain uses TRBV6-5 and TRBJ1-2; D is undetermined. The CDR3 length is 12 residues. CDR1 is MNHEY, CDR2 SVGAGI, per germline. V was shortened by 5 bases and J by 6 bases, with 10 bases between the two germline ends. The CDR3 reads CASSRNGDGYTF. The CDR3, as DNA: TGTGCCAGCAGTCGAAACGGGGATGGCTACACCTTC.

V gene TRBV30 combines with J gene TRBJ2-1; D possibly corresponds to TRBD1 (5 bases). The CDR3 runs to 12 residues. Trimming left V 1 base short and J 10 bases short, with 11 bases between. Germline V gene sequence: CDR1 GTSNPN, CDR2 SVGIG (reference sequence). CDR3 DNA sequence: TGTGCCTGGAGTGAAATCCGACAGGAGCAGTTCTTC. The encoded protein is CAWSEIRQEQFF.

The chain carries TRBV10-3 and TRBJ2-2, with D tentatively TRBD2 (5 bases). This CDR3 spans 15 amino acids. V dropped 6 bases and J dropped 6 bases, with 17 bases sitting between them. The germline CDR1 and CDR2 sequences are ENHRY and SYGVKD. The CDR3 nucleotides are TGTGCCATCAGAAATATGGCGGAAGCGGCCGGGGAGCTGTTTTTT. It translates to CAIRNMAEAAGELFF.

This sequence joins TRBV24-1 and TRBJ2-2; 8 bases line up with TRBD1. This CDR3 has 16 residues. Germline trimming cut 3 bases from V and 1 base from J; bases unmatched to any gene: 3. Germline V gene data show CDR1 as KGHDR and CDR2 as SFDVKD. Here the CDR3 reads CATSDPGTGNTGELFF. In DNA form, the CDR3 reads TGTGCCACCAGTGATCCCGGGACAGGGAACACCGGGGAGCTGTTTTTT.

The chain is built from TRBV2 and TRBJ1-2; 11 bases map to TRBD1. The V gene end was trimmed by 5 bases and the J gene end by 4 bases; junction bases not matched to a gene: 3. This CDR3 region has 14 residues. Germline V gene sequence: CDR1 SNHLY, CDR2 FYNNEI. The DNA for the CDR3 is TGTGCCAGCAGTTGGACAGGGGGCATCTATGGCTACACCTTC. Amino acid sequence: CASSWTGGIYGYTF.

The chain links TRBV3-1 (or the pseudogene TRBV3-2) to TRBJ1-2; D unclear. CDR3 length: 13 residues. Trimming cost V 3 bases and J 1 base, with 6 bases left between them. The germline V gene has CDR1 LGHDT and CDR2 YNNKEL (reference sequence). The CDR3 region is CASSHPLNYGYTF. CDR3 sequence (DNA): TGTGCCAGCAGCCACCCCCTTAACTATGGCTACACCTTC.

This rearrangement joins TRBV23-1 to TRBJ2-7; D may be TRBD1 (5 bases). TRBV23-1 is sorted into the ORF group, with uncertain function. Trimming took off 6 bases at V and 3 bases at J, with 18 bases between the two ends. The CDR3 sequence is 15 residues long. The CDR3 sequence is CASSSWGPDFYEQYF. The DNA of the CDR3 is TGCGCCAGCAGCTCGTGGGGCCCAGATTTCTACGAGCAGTACTTC.

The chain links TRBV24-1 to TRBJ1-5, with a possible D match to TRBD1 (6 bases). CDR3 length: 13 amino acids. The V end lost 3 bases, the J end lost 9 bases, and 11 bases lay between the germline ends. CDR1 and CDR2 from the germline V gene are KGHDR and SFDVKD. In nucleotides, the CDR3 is TGTGCCACCAGTGATGGGGGGGCCTGGCCCCAGCATTTT. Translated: CATSDGGAWPQHF.

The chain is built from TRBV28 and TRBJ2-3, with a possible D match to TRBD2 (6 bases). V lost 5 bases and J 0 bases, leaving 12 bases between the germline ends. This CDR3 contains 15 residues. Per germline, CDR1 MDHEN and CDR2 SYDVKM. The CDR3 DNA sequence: TGTGCCAGCAGTGACCTAGCGTATAGCACAGATACGCAGTATTTT. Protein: CASSDLAYSTDTQYF. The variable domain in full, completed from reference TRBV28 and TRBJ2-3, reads DVKVTQSSRYLVKRTGEKVFLECVQDMDHENMFWYRQDPGLGLRLIYFSYDVKMKEKGDIPEGYSVSREKKERFSLILESASTNQTSMYLCASSDLAYSTDTQYFGPGTRLTVL.

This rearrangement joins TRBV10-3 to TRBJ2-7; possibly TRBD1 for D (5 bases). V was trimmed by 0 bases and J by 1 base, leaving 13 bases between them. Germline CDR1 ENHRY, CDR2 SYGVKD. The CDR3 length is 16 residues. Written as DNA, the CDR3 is TGTGCCATCAGTGAGTCTGGCAGGGCCCTATCCTACGAGCAGTACTTC. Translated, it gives CAISESGRALSYEQYF.

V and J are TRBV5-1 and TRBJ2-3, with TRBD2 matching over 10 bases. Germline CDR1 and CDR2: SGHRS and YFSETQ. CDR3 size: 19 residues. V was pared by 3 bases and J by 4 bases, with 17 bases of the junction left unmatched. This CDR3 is CASSYEPLAGQPPSDTQYF. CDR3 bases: TGCGCCAGCAGCTATGAGCCACTAGCGGGACAACCCCCATCAGATACGCAGTATTTT. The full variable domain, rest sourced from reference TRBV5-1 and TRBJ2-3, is KAGVTQTPRYLIKTRGQQVTLSCSPISGHRSVSWYQQTPGQGLQFLFEYFSETQRNKGNFPGRFSGRQFSNSRSEMNVSTLELGDSALYLCASSYEPLAGQPPSDTQYFGPGTRLTVL.

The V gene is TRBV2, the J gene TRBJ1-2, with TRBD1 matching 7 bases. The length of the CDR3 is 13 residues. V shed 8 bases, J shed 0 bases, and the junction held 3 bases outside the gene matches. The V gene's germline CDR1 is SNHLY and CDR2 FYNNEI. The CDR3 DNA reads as TGTGCCAGCGGACAGGAAGCTAACTATGGCTACACCTTC. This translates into CASGQEANYGYTF.